The 18 T cell receptor beta chains reported below all come from one sample, sequenced in a study of T cells in narcolepsy. Clones were read by immunoSEQ multiplex PCR, and TCRdb kept only the in-frame ones, dropping some. The table includes 26,000 or so clones, roughly nine tenths detected once. Source material: CD45RA- memory CD4+ T cells from PBMCs. The origin of the receptors is a human donor with narcolepsy.

This clone appeared once. V is TRBV2 and J is TRBJ2-3; the D is unclear. This CDR3 is built from 12 residues. V was shortened by 6 bases and J by 0 bases, with 4 bases between the two germline ends. Germline CDR1 is SNHLY and CDR2 is FYNNEI. The CDR3 loop is CASRRSTDTQYF. DNA of the CDR3: TGTGCCAGCAGAAGGAGCACAGATACGCAGTATTTT.

The CDR3 sequence is CASSRGVPEAFF. In DNA, the CDR3 is TGTGCCAGCAGTAGAGGGGTCCCTGAAGCTTTCTTT. This chain connects TRBV28 to TRBJ1-1; TRBD1 is a possible D gene (5 bases). The germline gives CDR1 MDHEN, CDR2 SYDVKM. V lost 5 bases and J 6 bases, leaving 10 bases between the germline ends. CDR3 length equals 12 residues.

This chain connects TRBV6-6 to TRBJ1-2; D call uncertain. Germline V gene lookup returns CDR1 MNHNY and CDR2 SVGAGI (reference sequence). V was clipped by 4 bases and J by 6 bases, with 15 bases between them. The CDR3 runs to 14 residues. The DNA of the CDR3 is TGTGCCAGCAGTTTTATGTGGGAAGAACATGGCTACACCTTC. This gives the protein CASSFMWEEHGYTF.

This clone is a singleton in its sample. Other DNA sequences in the same sample also yield this CDR3. The V gene is TRBV6-5, the J gene TRBJ1-3, with D unclear. Germline lookup yields CDR1 MNHEY and CDR2 SVGAGI. CDR3 length: 14 residues. V was cut by 11 bases and J by 0 bases, with 14 bases left in between. CDR3 loop: CASSGDFSGNTIYF. CDR3 DNA: TGTGCCTCAAGCGGGGATTTCTCTGGAAACACCATATATTTT.

This clone was seen only once. The chain has TRBV10-3 and TRBJ2-4; D is unclear. Germline loops: CDR1 ENHRY, CDR2 SYGVKD. V dropped 2 bases and J dropped 3 bases, with 8 bases sitting between them. The CDR3 extends over 14 amino acids. CDR3 nucleotides: TGTGCCATCAGTGAGCCGGACGGCAAAAACATTCAGTACTTC. Translating gives CAISEPDGKNIQYF.

This chain joins TRBV18 and TRBJ1-3; 7 positions match TRBD1. J gave up 0 bases and V 5 bases, and 10 bases lay outside the gene matches. CDR1 is KGHSH, CDR2 LQKENI, per germline. This CDR3 comprises 17 residues. The CDR3 sequence: CASSSTRQGYSGNTIYF. The CDR3 DNA follows: TGTGCCAGCTCATCTACCAGACAGGGCTACTCTGGAAACACCATATATTTT.

The chain recombines TRBV7-2 with TRBJ1-2, with TRBD1 identical over 7 bases. Germline V gene lookup returns CDR1 SGHTA and CDR2 FQGNSA. The CDR3 length is 16 residues. The V and J ends lost 4 bases and 4 bases, in that order; junction bases with no gene match: 12. The CDR3 bases are TGTGCCAGCAGCTCGACATTCGGGACAGCAGCCTATGGCTACACCTTC. Its protein product is CASSSTFGTAAYGYTF.

The chain combines TRBV5-4 with TRBJ2-1, with 8 nucleotides matching TRBD1. Germline V CDR1 and CDR2: SGHNT, YYREEE (reference sequence). This CDR3 has 15 residues. The V segment lost 2 bases and the J segment 4 bases; nucleotides outside the gene matches: 5. CDR3 sequence (DNA): TGTGCCAGCAGCTTCCGGGACAGGAATTACAATGAGCAGTTCTTC. Translating gives CASSFRDRNYNEQFF.

This chain links TRBV11-2 with TRBJ2-2; D gene uncertain. V was clipped by 5 bases and J by 4 bases, with 8 bases between them. The CDR3 loop spans 13 amino acids. Germline assignment: CDR1 SGHAT and CDR2 FQNNGV. In DNA, the CDR3 is TGTGCCAGCAGCCCCCCCCTCACCGGGGAGCTGTTTTTT. It is translated as CASSPPLTGELFF.

V and J are TRBV7-9 and TRBJ1-4; 7 nucleotides line up with TRBD1. CDR1 SEHNR and CDR2 FQNEAQ come from the germline V gene (reference sequence). The J segment lost 7 bases and the V segment lost 3 bases, leaving 8 bases of the junction unmatched. The length of the CDR3 is 15 residues. The CDR3 loop reads CASSLEGAPGEKLFF. CDR3 nucleotide sequence: TGTGCCAGCAGCTTGGAGGGGGCGCCAGGTGAAAAACTGTTTTTT. Looking up the rest from reference TRBV7-9 and TRBJ1-4 gives the full variable domain: DTGVSQNPRHKITKRGQNVTFRCDPISEHNRLYWYRQTLGQGPEFLTYFQNEAQLEKSRLLSDRFSAERPKGSFSTLEIQRTEQGDSAMYLCASSLEGAPGEKLFFGSGTQLSVL.

J is TRBJ1-1 and V is TRBV7-9; 9 bases are shared with TRBD1. The germline V gene encodes CDR1 SEHNR and CDR2 FQNEAQ (reference sequence). V lost 5 bases and J lost 5; bases outside the gene matches: 9. This CDR3 comprises 15 residues. The DNA for the CDR3 is TGTGCCAGCAGCGTTGGACAGGGGACGGCGACTGAAGCTTTCTTT. It codes for CASSVGQGTATEAFF.

The genes are TRBV5-1 and TRBJ2-2; 7 nucleotides line up with TRBD1. From germline, CDR1 is SGHRS and CDR2 YFSETQ. V shed 5 bases, J shed 0 bases, and the junction held 1 base outside the gene matches. The CDR3 covers 14 residues. CDR3 region: CASRGTANTGELFF. The CDR3, as DNA: TGCGCCAGCAGAGGGACAGCGAACACCGGGGAGCTGTTTTTT.

V usage is TRBV28 and J usage is TRBJ1-6; D call uncertain. The germline gives CDR1 MDHEN, CDR2 SYDVKM. The CDR3 runs to 15 residues. V lost 6 bases and J lost 0, with 9 bases in between. This chain's CDR3 is CASSFESSYNSPLHF. CDR3 in DNA: TGTGCCAGCAGCTTTGAAAGCTCCTATAATTCACCCCTCCACTTT.

This chain links TRBV6-1 with TRBJ2-2; no reliable D call. V lost 4 bases and J lost 1, with 13 bases in between. There are 16 residues in the CDR3. Germline lookup yields CDR1 MNHNS and CDR2 SASEGT. CDR3 region: CASSGNGGRNTGELFF. CDR3 coding DNA: TGTGCCAGCAGTGGGAACGGCGGAAGGAACACCGGGGAGCTGTTTTTT.

V gene TRBV28 combines with J gene TRBJ1-4; 7 nucleotides align to TRBD1. This CDR3 has 16 amino acids. Germline trimming cut 1 base from V and 8 bases from J; bases unmatched to any gene: 10. Germline CDR1 is MDHEN and CDR2 is SYDVKM. The CDR3 nucleotides are TGTGCCAGCAGTTTATTGCAGGGGGTCACCTTCGAAAAACTGTTTTTT. Its translation: CASSLLQGVTFEKLFF.

This chain's CDR3 is CASSVARGLVTDTQYF. The DNA of the CDR3 is TGTGCCAGCAGCGTAGCTAGGGGGCTTGTGACAGATACGCAGTATTTT. The chain employs TRBV9 and TRBJ2-3, with 7 bases that match TRBD1. Germline values: CDR1 SGDLS, CDR2 YYNGEE. The CDR3 is made up of 16 amino acids. After removal of 0 bases from V and 3 bases from J, the junction contained 7 bases not matched to a gene.

The chain couples TRBV2 to TRBJ1-5, with TRBD1 identical over 8 bases. J was trimmed by 3 bases and V by 11 bases; bases with no gene match: 6. Germline-derived CDR1 and CDR2 are SNHLY and FYNNEI. CDR3 size: 13 residues. The CDR3 loop reads CAGQGALNQPQHF. CDR3 in DNA: TGTGCCGGGCAGGGGGCCCTCAATCAGCCCCAGCATTTT.

The chain recombines TRBV10-2 with TRBJ2-7, with 11 bases identical to TRBD2. Germline values: CDR1 WSHSY, CDR2 SAAADI. J lost 3 bases, V lost 6 bases, and 4 bases had no gene match. The CDR3 is 14 residues long. CDR3 amino acids: CASSATSGVYEQYV. DNA of the CDR3: TGCGCCAGCAGCGCGACTAGCGGGGTCTACGAGCAGTACGTC.